Listed below are T cell receptor beta chains from one sample, sequenced in a study of blood T cell repertoires in COVID-19. Assay: immunoSEQ multiplex PCR; the TCRdb copy retains only in-frame clones and omits some. The repertoire includes approximately 25,000 clones, about 91% of them detected once, and more than 30% sits in the top ten. Material for sequencing was peripheral blood. All receptors come from a man aged 70-80 years with active COVID-19. CDR3s include the opening cysteine and the closing phenylalanine or tryptophan. A D gene is named only where the DNA matches it firmly. Where a row states a size, it is once, few, many or the class of an expanded clone; other rows omit it.

V gene: TRBV19
clone size: once
J gene: TRBJ1-5
D gene: .
CDR3 DNA: TGTGCCAGTAGTACGCCTAGGACACGCCGTTACAATCAGCCCCAGCATTTT
CDR3 protein: CASSTPRTRRYNQPQHF

V gene: TRBV25-1
clone size: .
J gene: TRBJ1-2
D gene: .
CDR3 DNA: TGTGCCAGCAGTGAACTGTTCTATGGCTACACCTTC
CDR3 protein: CASSELFYGYTF

V gene: TRBV5-1
clone size: few
J gene: TRBJ2-7
D gene: .
CDR3 DNA: TGCGCCAGCAGCTTGTCGGGGAATCCAGGCCACGAGCAGTACTTC
CDR3 protein: CASSLSGNPGHEQYF

V gene: TRBV7-9
clone size: few
J gene: TRBJ1-2
D gene: .
CDR3 DNA: TGTGCCAGCAGCTTAGTTGAAAGGGGCTTAGCGGACACCTTC
CDR3 protein: CASSLVERGLADTF

V gene: TRBV18
clone size: .
J gene: TRBJ1-2
D gene: TRBD1
CDR3 DNA: TGTGCCAGCTCACGAGGTGACAGGGGCACACCTTCGCTGGGCTACACCTTC
CDR3 protein: CASSRGDRGTPSLGYTF

V gene: TRBV18
clone size: .
J gene: TRBJ2-5
D gene: TRBD1
CDR3 DNA: TGTGCCAGCTCAGACCGGACAGGGGTTCGGGAGACCCAGTACTTC
CDR3 protein: CASSDRTGVRETQYF

V gene: TRBV4-3
clone size: .
J gene: TRBJ1-6
D gene: .
CDR3 DNA: TGCGCCAGCAGCCAAGGGAGGACGAGCTCCTATAATTCACCCCTCCACTTT
CDR3 protein: CASSQGRTSSYNSPLHF

V gene: TRBV9
clone size: .
J gene: TRBJ2-3
D gene: .
CDR3 DNA: TGTGCCAGCAGCGTAGGGCTAGCGAGGGTGAGCACAGATACGCAGTATTTT
CDR3 protein: CASSVGLARVSTDTQYF

V gene: TRBV30
clone size: .
J gene: TRBJ1-3
D gene: .
CDR3 DNA: TGTGCCTGGAGTTACCATCGACAGAATGGAAACACCATATATTTT
CDR3 protein: CAWSYHRQNGNTIYF

V gene: TRBV30
clone size: .
J gene: TRBJ1-2
D gene: TRBD1
CDR3 DNA: TGTGCCTGGAGTGTACGCACGGGACAGGGGCGTAAAAATGGCTACACCTTC
CDR3 protein: CAWSVRTGQGRKNGYTF

V gene: TRBV7-6
clone size: .
J gene: TRBJ2-2
D gene: TRBD2
CDR3 DNA: TGTGCCAGCAGCCCCGGGACTATGAACACCGGGGAGCTGTTTTTT
CDR3 protein: CASSPGTMNTGELFF

V gene: TRBV6-5
clone size: .
J gene: TRBJ2-7
D gene: TRBD2
CDR3 DNA: TGTGCCAGCAGGCGCGGGGGGGCCGGGGGCGAGCAGTACTTC
CDR3 protein: CASRRGGAGGEQYF

V gene: TRBV5-1
clone size: .
J gene: TRBJ2-2
D gene: TRBD1
CDR3 DNA: TGCGCCAGCAGCCGGGACAGGGTCGGCGGGGAGCTGTTTTTT
CDR3 protein: CASSRDRVGGELFF

V gene: TRBV5-6
clone size: few
J gene: TRBJ1-4
D gene: TRBD1
CDR3 DNA: TGTGCCAGCAGCTTGAAAGGCAGGGGGCGAACTAATGAAAAACTGTTTTTT
CDR3 protein: CASSLKGRGRTNEKLFF

V gene: TRBV2
clone size: .
J gene: TRBJ2-6
D gene: TRBD1
CDR3 DNA: TGTGCCAGCAGCAGGGACAGGGGGTCCTCTGGGGCCAACGTCCTGACTTTC
CDR3 protein: CASSRDRGSSGANVLTF

V gene: TRBV2
clone size: .
J gene: TRBJ2-7
D gene: .
CDR3 DNA: TGTGCCAGCAGTACAAGCGGCTACGAGCAGTACTTC
CDR3 protein: CASSTSGYEQYF

V gene: TRBV4-3
clone size: .
J gene: TRBJ2-2
D gene: .
CDR3 DNA: TGCGCCAGCAGCCAAGCTATGAGGGTCGGGGAGCTGTTTTTT
CDR3 protein: CASSQAMRVGELFF

V gene: TRBV7-9
clone size: .
J gene: TRBJ2-1
D gene: TRBD2
CDR3 DNA: TGTGCCAGCAGCTTAGGGGGGGGGACCCTCAATGAGCAGTTCTTC
CDR3 protein: CASSLGGGTLNEQFF

V gene: TRBV5-5
clone size: .
J gene: TRBJ2-7
D gene: TRBD2
CDR3 DNA: TGTGCCAGCAGCTTGGCGGGCGGGAGAGGCTACGAGCAGTACTTC
CDR3 protein: CASSLAGGRGYEQYF

V gene: TRBV7-9
clone size: .
J gene: TRBJ2-3
D gene: .
CDR3 DNA: TGTGCCAGCATCCCGGCAGATACGCAGTATTTT
CDR3 protein: CASIPADTQYF

V gene: TRBV28
clone size: .
J gene: TRBJ1-5
D gene: .
CDR3 DNA: TGTGCCAGCAGTTTATGGGGGGAGGACAATCAGCCCCAGCATTTT
CDR3 protein: CASSLWGEDNQPQHF

V gene: TRBV2
clone size: .
J gene: TRBJ2-4
D gene: .
CDR3 DNA: TGTGCCAGCAGCAGGGATCGAAACATTCAGTACTTC
CDR3 protein: CASSRDRNIQYF

V gene: TRBV11-3
clone size: .
J gene: TRBJ2-1
D gene: .
CDR3 DNA: TGTGCCAGCAGCCTGGCAGGGCACAATGAGCAGTTCTTC
CDR3 protein: CASSLAGHNEQFF

V gene: TRBV5-4
clone size: .
J gene: TRBJ2-7
D gene: .
CDR3 DNA: TGTGCCAGCAAAACCCCCCTATCCTACGAGCAGTACTTC
CDR3 protein: CASKTPLSYEQYF

V gene: TRBV14
clone size: .
J gene: TRBJ2-7
D gene: TRBD2
CDR3 DNA: TGTGCCAGCAGCCAATGGGGCGGGAGTGCCTACGAGCAGTACTTC
CDR3 protein: CASSQWGGSAYEQYF

V gene: TRBV4-3
clone size: .
J gene: TRBJ2-7
D gene: TRBD2
CDR3 DNA: TGCGCCAGCAGCCAAGATTTGGCTAGCGGGAGGGCCTTGTACGAGCAGTACTTC
CDR3 protein: CASSQDLASGRALYEQYF

V gene: TRBV11-2
clone size: .
J gene: TRBJ2-3
D gene: .
CDR3 DNA: TGTGCCAGCAGCTTAGATCTCTCGGGTACGCAGTATTTT
CDR3 protein: CASSLDLSGTQYF

V gene: TRBV2
clone size: .
J gene: TRBJ1-5
D gene: TRBD1
CDR3 DNA: TGTGCCAGCAGTGATGTGGGACAGGGTAATCAGCCCCAGCATTTT
CDR3 protein: CASSDVGQGNQPQHF

V gene: TRBV19
clone size: .
J gene: TRBJ1-5
D gene: .
CDR3 DNA: TGTGCCAGTAGTACGGGTCACAATCAGCCCCAGCATTTT
CDR3 protein: CASSTGHNQPQHF

V gene: TRBV3-1/TRBV3-2
clone size: medium-sized
J gene: TRBJ2-2
D gene: .
CDR3 DNA: TGTGCCAGCAGCCAAGATCTCGGGACCGGGGAGCTGTTTTTT
CDR3 protein: CASSQDLGTGELFF

V gene: TRBV7-2
clone size: .
J gene: TRBJ2-7
D gene: .
CDR3 DNA: TGTGCCAGCAGCAAGCAGGGTGACGAGCAGTACTTC
CDR3 protein: CASSKQGDEQYF

V gene: TRBV11-1
clone size: once
J gene: TRBJ2-1
D gene: .
CDR3 DNA: TGTGCCAGCAGCTCCCTCACCCGGAAGGGGAATGAGCAGTTCTTC
CDR3 protein: CASSSLTRKGNEQFF

V gene: TRBV6-6
clone size: .
J gene: TRBJ1-2
D gene: .
CDR3 DNA: TGTGCCAATTCCTTAGGGGCGAATGGCTACACCTTC
CDR3 protein: CANSLGANGYTF

V gene: TRBV7-8
clone size: once
J gene: TRBJ2-7
D gene: TRBD1
CDR3 DNA: TGTGCCAGCAGCTCGGACAGGGGCCGGGGCGAGCAGTACTTC
CDR3 protein: CASSSDRGRGEQYF